This T cell receptor (beta chain) was identified during a study of early T cells in non-severe SARS-CoV-2 infection. This clonotype has a count of ten or more. Trimming took off 6 bases at V and 7 bases at J, with 15 bases between the two ends. Germline values: CDR1 SGHVS, CDR2 FNYEAQ. The CDR3 sequence is 14 residues long. TCRdb re-called the 5' RACE reads with MiXCR, one entry per CDR3 protein. The table lists roughly 40,000 distinct CDR3 sequences, 4.7% of them singletons. The sequence came from an adult who was a healthcare worker with PCR-confirmed SARS-CoV-2 infection or an uninfected control (not recorded which). V and J are TRBV7-6 and TRBJ2-2; weak D call: TRBD2 (6 bases). Sequencing was done on a sample of whole blood. CDR3 sequence reads: CASRDTQGGGELFF. The CDR3 nucleotides are TGTGCCAGCAGAGACACCCAGGGAGGCGGGGAGCTGTTTTTT.